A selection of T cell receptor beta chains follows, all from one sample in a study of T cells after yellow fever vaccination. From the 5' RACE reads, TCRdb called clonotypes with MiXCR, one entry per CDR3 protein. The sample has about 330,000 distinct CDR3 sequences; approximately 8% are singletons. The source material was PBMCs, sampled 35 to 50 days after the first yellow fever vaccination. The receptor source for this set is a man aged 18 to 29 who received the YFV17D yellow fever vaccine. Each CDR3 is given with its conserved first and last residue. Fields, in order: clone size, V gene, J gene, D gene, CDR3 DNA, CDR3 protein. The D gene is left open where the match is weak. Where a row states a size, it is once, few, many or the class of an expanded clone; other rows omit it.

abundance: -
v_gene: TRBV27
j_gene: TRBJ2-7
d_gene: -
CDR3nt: TGTGCCAGCGGATCGGGGGCCCACGAGCAGTACTTC
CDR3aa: CASGSGAHEQYF

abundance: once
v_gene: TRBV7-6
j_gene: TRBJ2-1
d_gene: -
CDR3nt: TGTGCCAGCAGCTTAAGTCTTCTCCGGGGCAGTGAGCAGTTCTTC
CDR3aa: CASSLSLLRGSEQFF

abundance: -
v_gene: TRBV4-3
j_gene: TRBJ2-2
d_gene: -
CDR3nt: TGCGCCAGCAGCAAGACTCAGGCTGCGAACACCGGGGAGCTGTTTTTT
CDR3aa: CASSKTQAANTGELFF

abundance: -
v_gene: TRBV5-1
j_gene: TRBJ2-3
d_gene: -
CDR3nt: TGCGCCAGCAGCCTGGGACCCCACAAAGGGCCAGATACGCAGTATTTT
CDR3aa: CASSLGPHKGPDTQYF

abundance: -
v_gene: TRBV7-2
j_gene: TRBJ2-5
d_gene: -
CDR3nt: TGTGCCAGCAGCTTAGTCGGGACGAAAGAGACCCAGTACTTC
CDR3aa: CASSLVGTKETQYF

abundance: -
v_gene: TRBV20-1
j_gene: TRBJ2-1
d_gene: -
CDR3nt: TGCAGTGCTCCCAGCGGAGCTTATCGGGATGAGCAGTTCTTC
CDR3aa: CSAPSGAYRDEQFF

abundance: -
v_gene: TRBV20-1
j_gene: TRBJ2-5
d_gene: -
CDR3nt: TGCAGTGCTAGGTACCCGGACTCCCGTGGGCTGGAGACCCAGTACTTC
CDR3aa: CSARYPDSRGLETQYF

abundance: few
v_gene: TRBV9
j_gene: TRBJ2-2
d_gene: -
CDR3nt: TGTGCCAGCAGCGTTAGTCTCGGGGAGCTGTTTTTT
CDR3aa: CASSVSLGELFF

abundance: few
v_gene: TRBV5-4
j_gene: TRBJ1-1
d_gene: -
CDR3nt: TGTGCCAGCAGCTTGGAAACAGTTGAAGCTTTCTTT
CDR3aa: CASSLETVEAFF

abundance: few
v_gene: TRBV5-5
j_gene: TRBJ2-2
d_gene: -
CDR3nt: TGTGCCAGCAGCTTGGGGCGACGGTCCGGGGAGCTGTTTTTT
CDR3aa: CASSLGRRSGELFF

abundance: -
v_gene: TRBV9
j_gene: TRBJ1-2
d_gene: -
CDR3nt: TGTGCCAGCAGCGTAAACCCAAGACAGCCCACTAACTATGGCTACACCTTC
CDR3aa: CASSVNPRQPTNYGYTF

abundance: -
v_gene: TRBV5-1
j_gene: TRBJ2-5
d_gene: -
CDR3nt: TGCGCCAGCAGCGTTGGAGGGGCGGTGAAGCAAGAGACCCAGTACTTC
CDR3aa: CASSVGGAVKQETQYF

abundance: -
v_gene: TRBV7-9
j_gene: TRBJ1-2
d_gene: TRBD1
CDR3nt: TGTGCCAGCAGCTTATGGACAGGGGGTGTGTTCAACTATGGCTACACCTTC
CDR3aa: CASSLWTGGVFNYGYTF

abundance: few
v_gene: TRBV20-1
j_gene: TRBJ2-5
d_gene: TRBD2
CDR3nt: TGCAGTGCCCGGGACTATTCAGAGACCCAGTACTTC
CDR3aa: CSARDYSETQYF

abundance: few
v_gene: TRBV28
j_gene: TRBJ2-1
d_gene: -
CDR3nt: TGTGCCAGCAGCCCGATCCCAGGATCCGGCTCCTACAATGAGCAGTTCTTC
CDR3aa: CASSPIPGSGSYNEQFF

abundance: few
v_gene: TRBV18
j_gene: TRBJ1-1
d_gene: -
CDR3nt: -
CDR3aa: CASSPNQGFFRGRDTEAFF

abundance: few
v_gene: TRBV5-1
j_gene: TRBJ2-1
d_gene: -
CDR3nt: TGCGCCAGCAGCTTGGTCACGGGGTCCTACAATGAGCAGTTCTTC
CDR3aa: CASSLVTGSYNEQFF

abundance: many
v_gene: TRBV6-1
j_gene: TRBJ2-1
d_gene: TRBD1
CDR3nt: TGTGCAAGCAGATTCGGACAGGGCCTCAATGAGCAGTTCTTC
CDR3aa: CASRFGQGLNEQFF

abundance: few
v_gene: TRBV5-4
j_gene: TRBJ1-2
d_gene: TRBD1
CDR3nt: TGTGCCAGCAGCTTTGGGTGGACAGGACAGGAGGCGGGCTACACCTTC
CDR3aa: CASSFGWTGQEAGYTF

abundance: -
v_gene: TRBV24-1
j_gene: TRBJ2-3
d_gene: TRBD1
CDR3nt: TGTGCCACCAGTGTTCGGGACAGCAACACAGATACGCAGTATTTT
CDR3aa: CATSVRDSNTDTQYF

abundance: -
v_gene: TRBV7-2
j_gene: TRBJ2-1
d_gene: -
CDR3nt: TGTGCCAGCAGCCCGACCCCGGGGTACAATGAGCAGTTCTTC
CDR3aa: CASSPTPGYNEQFF

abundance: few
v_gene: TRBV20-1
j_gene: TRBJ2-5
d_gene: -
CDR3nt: TGCAGTGCTAGGCATGGGGGGATTGAGACCCAGTACTTC
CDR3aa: CSARHGGIETQYF

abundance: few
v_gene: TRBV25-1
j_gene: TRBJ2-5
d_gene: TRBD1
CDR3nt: TGTGCCAGCAGTGACTCCGGGACAGGGCTGAGAGAGACCCAGTACTTC
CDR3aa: CASSDSGTGLRETQYF

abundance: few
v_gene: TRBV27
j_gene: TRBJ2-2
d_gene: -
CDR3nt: TGTGCCAGCAGTCCCCCCTCCGGGGAGCTGTTTTTT
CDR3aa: CASSPPSGELFF

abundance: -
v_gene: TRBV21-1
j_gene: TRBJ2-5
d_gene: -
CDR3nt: TGTGCCAGCAGCAAAAGGAGTGGTAGTGAGACCCAGTACTTC
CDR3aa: CASSKRSGSETQYF

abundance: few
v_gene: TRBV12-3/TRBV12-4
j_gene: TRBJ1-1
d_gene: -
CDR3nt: TGTGCCAGCATTAACTGGGGGGCGGCTGAAGCTTTCTTT
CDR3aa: CASINWGAAEAFF

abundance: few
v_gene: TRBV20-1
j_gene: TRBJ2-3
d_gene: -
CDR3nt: TGCAGTGCTAGGGGATTGGGGGGTACGCAGTATTTT
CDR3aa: CSARGLGGTQYF

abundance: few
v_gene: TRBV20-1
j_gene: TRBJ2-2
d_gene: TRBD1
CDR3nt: TGCAGTGCACAGACAGGGGACACCGGGGAGCTGTTTTTT
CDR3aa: CSAQTGDTGELFF

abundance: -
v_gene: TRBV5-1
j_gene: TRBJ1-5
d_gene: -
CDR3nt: TGCGCCAGCAGCTTGGATGGGGAGGCAGGTCAGCCCCAGCATTTT
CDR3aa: CASSLDGEAGQPQHF

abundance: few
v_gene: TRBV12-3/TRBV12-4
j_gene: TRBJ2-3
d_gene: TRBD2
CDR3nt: TGTGCCAGCCGTCTAGCGGGGGGCACAGATACGCAGTATTTT
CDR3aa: CASRLAGGTDTQYF

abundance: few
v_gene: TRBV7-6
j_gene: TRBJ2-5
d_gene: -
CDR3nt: TGTGCCAGCAGCTTAGAAAGGGGTGGGGAGACCCAGTACTTC
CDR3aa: CASSLERGGETQYF

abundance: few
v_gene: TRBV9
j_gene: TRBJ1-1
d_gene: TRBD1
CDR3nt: TGTGCCAGCAGCGCATTAACAGGGGGCACTGAAGCTTTCTTT
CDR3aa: CASSALTGGTEAFF

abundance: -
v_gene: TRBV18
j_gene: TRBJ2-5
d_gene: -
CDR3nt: TGTGCCAGCTCACCCGGCGGGACCCGCCAAGAGACCCAGTACTTC
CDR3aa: CASSPGGTRQETQYF

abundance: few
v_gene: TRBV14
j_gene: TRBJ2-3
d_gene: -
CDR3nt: TGTGCCAGCAGCCAAGATGCCAGGGGAGGGTTCACAGATACGCAGTATTTT
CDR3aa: CASSQDARGGFTDTQYF

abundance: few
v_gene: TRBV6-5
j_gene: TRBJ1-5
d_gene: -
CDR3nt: TGTGCCAGCAGTTACGCACCCAATCAGCCCCAGCATTTT
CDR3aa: CASSYAPNQPQHF

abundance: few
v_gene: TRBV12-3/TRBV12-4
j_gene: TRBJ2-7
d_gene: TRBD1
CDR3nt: TGTGCCAGCAGCCGGACAGGGGAATCTTCTCGGTCCTACGAGCAGTACTTC
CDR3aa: CASSRTGESSRSYEQYF

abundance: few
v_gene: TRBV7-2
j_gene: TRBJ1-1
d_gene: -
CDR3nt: TGTGCCAGCAGCTTAGTGAAGGGGAACACTGAAGCTTTCTTT
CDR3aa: CASSLVKGNTEAFF

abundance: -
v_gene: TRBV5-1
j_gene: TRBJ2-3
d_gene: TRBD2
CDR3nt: TGCGCCACCAGATCCCTCGCGGGGGGCACAGATACGCAGTATTTT
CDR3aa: CATRSLAGGTDTQYF

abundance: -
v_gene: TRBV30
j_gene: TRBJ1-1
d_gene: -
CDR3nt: TGTGCCGGTTCACAGAATATGAACACTGAAGCTTTCTTT
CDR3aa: CAGSQNMNTEAFF

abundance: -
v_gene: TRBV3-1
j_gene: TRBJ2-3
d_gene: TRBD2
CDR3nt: TGTGCCAGCAGCCAAATAGCGGGGGGCAAAACAGATACGCAGTATTTT
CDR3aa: CASSQIAGGKTDTQYF

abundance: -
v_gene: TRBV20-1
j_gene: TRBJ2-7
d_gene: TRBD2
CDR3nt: TGCAGTGCTAGATCCCGACGGGGGGGCTACGACGAGCAGTACTTC
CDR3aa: CSARSRRGGYDEQYF

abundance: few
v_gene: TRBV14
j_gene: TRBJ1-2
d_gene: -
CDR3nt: TGTGCCAGCAGCGGTCAGGAAGACTATGGCTACACCTTC
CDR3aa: CASSGQEDYGYTF

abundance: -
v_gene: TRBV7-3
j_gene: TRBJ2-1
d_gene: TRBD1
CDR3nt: TGTGCCAGCAGCGAGACAGGGGACAATGAGCAGTTCTTC
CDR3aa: CASSETGDNEQFF

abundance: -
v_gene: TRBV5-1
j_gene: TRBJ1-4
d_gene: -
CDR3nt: TGCGCCAGCAGTTCAGCTGCAACTAATGAAAAACTGTTTTTT
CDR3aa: CASSSAATNEKLFF

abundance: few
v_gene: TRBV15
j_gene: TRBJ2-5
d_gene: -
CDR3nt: TGTGCCACCAGCAGAGCCGCCGGGACTCTGGCGGCCCAGTACTTC
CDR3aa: CATSRAAGTLAAQYF

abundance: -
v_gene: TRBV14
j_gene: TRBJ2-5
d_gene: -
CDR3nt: TGTGCCAGCAGCCTATTACAGGGAGGGCAAGAGACCCAGTACTTC
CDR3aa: CASSLLQGGQETQYF

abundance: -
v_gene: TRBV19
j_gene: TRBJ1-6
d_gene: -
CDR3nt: TGTGCCAGTAGTTTCGGACGTCCGATGGATTCACCCCTCCACTTT
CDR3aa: CASSFGRPMDSPLHF

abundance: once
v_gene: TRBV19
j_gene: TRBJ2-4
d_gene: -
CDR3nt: TGTGCCAGTAGTATGGGGGGCAGAGGCGACATTCAGTACTTC
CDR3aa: CASSMGGRGDIQYF

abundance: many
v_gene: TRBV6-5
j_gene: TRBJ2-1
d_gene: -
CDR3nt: TGTGCCAGCAGTTACCAGGGTTCCTACAATGAGCAGTTCTTC
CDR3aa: CASSYQGSYNEQFF

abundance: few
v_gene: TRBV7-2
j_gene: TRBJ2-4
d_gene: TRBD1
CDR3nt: TGTGCCAGCAGCTTGGACAGGGGCGGAAACATTCAGTACTTC
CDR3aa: CASSLDRGGNIQYF

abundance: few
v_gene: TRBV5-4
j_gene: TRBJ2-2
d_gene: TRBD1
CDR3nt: TGTGCCAGCAGCTGGACAGGGGAGAACACCGGGGAGCTGTTTTTT
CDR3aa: CASSWTGENTGELFF

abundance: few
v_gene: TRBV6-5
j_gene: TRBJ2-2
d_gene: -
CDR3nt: TGTGCCAGCAGTTTTCGACTAGAAGGGACCGGGGAGCTGTTTTTT
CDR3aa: CASSFRLEGTGELFF

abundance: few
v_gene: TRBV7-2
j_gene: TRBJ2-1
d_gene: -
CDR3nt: TGTGCCAGCAGCGGAAGGGGCTCCCCCACCGAGCAGTTCTTC
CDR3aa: CASSGRGSPTEQFF